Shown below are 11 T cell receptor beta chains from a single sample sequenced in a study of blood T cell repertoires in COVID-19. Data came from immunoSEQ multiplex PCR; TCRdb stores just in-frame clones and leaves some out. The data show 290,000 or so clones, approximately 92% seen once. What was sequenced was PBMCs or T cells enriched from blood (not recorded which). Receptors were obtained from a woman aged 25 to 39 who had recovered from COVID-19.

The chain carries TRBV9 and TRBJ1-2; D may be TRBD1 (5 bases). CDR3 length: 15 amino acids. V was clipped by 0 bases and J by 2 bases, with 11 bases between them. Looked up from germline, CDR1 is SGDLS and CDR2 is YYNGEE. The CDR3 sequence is CASSVEAGLNYGYTF. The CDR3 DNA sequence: TGTGCCAGCAGCGTAGAAGCAGGGCTGAACTATGGCTACACCTTC.

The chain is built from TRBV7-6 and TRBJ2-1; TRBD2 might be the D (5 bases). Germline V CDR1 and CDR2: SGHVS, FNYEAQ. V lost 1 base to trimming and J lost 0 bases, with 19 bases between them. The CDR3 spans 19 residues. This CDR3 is CASSLEHRLIEYSYNEQFF. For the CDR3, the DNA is TGTGCCAGCAGCTTAGAGCACAGACTAATTGAATACTCCTACAATGAGCAGTTCTTC.

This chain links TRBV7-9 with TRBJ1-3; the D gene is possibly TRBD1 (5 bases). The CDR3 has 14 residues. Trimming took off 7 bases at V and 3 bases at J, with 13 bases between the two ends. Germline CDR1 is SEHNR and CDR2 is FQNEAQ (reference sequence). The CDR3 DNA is TGTGCCAGCATGTGGGGCAGGGATGGAAACACCATATATTTT. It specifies CASMWGRDGNTIYF.

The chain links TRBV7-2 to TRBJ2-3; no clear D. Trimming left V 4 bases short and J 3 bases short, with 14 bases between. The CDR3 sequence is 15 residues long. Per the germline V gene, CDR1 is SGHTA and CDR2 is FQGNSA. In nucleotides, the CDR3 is TGTGCCAGCAGCTCCGATGCCCGGGTTACAGATACGCAGTATTTT. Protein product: CASSSDARVTDTQYF.

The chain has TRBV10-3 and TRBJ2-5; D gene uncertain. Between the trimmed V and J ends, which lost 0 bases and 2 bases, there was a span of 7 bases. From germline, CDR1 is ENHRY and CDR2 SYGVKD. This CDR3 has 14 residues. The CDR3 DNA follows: TGTGCCATCAGTGAGTCGTCAGGACAAGAGACCCAGTACTTC. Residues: CAISESSGQETQYF.

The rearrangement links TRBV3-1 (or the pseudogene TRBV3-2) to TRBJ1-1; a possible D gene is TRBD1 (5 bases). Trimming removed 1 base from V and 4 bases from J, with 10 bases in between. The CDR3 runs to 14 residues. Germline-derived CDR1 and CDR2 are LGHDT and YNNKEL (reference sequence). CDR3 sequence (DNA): TGTGCCAGCAGCCAAGTGCAGGGTTTCACTGAAGCTTTCTTT. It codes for CASSQVQGFTEAFF.

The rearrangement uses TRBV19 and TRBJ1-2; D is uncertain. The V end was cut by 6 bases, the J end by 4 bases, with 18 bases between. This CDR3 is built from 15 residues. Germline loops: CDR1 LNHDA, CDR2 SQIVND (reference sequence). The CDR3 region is CASRTHANLPYGYTF. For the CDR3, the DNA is TGTGCCAGTAGGACACACGCAAACCTTCCCTATGGCTACACCTTC.

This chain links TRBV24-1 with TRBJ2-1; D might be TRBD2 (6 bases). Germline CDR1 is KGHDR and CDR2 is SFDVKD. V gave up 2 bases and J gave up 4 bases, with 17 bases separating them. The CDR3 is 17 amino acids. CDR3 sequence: CATSDSSPGGPYNEQFF. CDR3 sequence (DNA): TGTGCCACCAGTGATTCCTCCCCCGGGGGACCTTACAATGAGCAGTTCTTC.

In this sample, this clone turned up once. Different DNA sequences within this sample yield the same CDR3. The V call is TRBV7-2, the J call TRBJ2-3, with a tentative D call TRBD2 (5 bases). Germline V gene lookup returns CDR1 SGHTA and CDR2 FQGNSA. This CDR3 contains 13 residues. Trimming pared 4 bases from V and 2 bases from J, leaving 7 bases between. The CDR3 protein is CASSSRVTDTQYF. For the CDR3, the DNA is TGTGCCAGCAGCTCGAGGGTCACAGATACGCAGTATTTT.

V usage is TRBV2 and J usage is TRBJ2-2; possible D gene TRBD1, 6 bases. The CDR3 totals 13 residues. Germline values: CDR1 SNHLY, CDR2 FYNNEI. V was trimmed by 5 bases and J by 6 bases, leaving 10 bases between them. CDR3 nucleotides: TGTGCCAGCAGTCCTGAGGGGGCCGGGGAGCTGTTTTTT. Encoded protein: CASSPEGAGELFF.

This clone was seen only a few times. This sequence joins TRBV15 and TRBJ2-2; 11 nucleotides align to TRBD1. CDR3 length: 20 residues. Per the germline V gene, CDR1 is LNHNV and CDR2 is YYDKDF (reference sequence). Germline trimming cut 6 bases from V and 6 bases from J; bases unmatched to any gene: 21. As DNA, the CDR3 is TGTGCCACCAGAGGAAGCCAGTATACGGACAGGGGGCGCAACTCCGGGGAGCTGTTTTTT. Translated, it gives CATRGSQYTDRGRNSGELFF.